The source of this T cell receptor beta chain is a study of T cell changes during pregnancy in multiple sclerosis. Sequencing was performed with immunoSEQ multiplex PCR; in TCRdb, only in-frame clones are kept and a portion is missing. Of 75,000 to 95,000 clones listed, 75% to 95% are singletons. This sequence was found in a female donor with multiple sclerosis, enrolled in a pregnancy study. The material sequenced was peripheral blood, taken before pregnancy.

The CDR3 DNA reads TGTGCCAGCAGCTTTGGCCCGACAGGGAGGAAGGACACCGGGGAGCTGTTTTTT. The encoded protein is CASSFGPTGRKDTGELFF. The chain recombines TRBV7-3 with TRBJ2-2; a possible D gene is TRBD1 (7 bases). Germline lookup yields CDR1 SGHTA and CDR2 FQGTGA. The CDR3 has 18 amino acids. Trimming cost V 3 bases and J 3 bases, with 20 bases left between them. Supplemented by reference TRBV7-3 and TRBJ2-2, the full variable domain reads GAGVSQTPSNKVTEKGKYVELRCDPISGHTALYWYRQSLGQGPEFLIYFQGTGAADDSGLPNDRFFAVRPEGSVSTLKIQRTERGDSAVYLCASSFGPTGRKDTGELFFGEGSRLTVL.